Shown below are 17 T cell receptor beta chains from a single sample sequenced in a study of T cells in Graves' hyperthyroidism and ophthalmopathy. Using RNA transcripts as the source, TCR beta CDR3 regions were amplified. First-round RT-PCR with HTBI primers amplified the TCR CDR3 region. Via MiXCR, TCRdb re-called the multiplex PCR reads, giving one row per CDR3 protein. The table records 450,000 to 700,000 distinct CDR3 sequences, around 45% of them present only once. Material for sequencing was peripheral blood or thyroid tissue (not recorded which). These receptors were collected from an adult woman with Graves' disease, either hyperthyroidism or ophthalmopathy (not recorded which).

This chain uses TRBV29-1 with TRBJ1-1; TRBD1 matches 9 bases. The CDR3 sequence is 12 residues long. CDR1 SQVTM and CDR2 ANQGSEA come from the germline V gene. With 6 bases clipped from V and 6 bases from J, the junction kept 5 bases outside the gene matches. The CDR3 nucleotides are TGCAGCGTGGGACAGGGAGGGCCTGAAGCTTTCTTT. Encoded protein: CSVGQGGPEAFF.

V and J are TRBV20-1 and TRBJ1-6, with TRBD1 as a possible D gene (6 bases). Germline CDR1 reads DFQATT; CDR2 reads SNEGSKA (reference sequence). The CDR3 contains 14 residues. Trimming removed 3 bases from V and 6 bases from J, with 12 bases in between. The CDR3 DNA sequence: TGCAGTGCTAGGGAACGAGGGGGTAATTCACCCCTCCACTTT. Translation gives CSARERGGNSPLHF.

This clonotype was picked up many times. This chain links TRBV5-1 with TRBJ1-2; no reliable D call. V was clipped by 0 bases and J by 6 bases, with 12 bases between them. The CDR3 runs 14 residues. CDR1 and CDR2 from the germline V gene are SGHRS and YFSETQ. The CDR3 is CASSLEQSGDGYTF. For the CDR3, the DNA is TGCGCCAGCAGCTTGGAACAATCCGGGGATGGCTACACCTTC.

The V gene is TRBV12-3 or TRBV12-4, the J gene TRBJ1-5, with D unresolved. The CDR3 spans 15 residues. Trimming removed 5 bases from V and 4 bases from J, with 15 bases in between. Here the CDR3 DNA reads TGTGCCAGCAGTCGGCAGGAAAGGGCGAATCAGCCCCAGCATTTT. It specifies CASSRQERANQPQHF.

The rearrangement links TRBV7-3 to TRBJ2-6, with 11 positions matching TRBD1. In germline, CDR1 is SGHTA, CDR2 FQGTGA. V shed 2 bases, J shed 2 bases, and the junction held 2 bases outside the gene matches. This CDR3 region has 17 residues. CDR3 nucleotides: TGTGCCAGCAGCTTAGCGGGACAGGGGGCTGGGGCCAACGTCCTGACTTTC. The encoded protein is CASSLAGQGAGANVLTF.

The genes are TRBV7-2 and TRBJ2-7; 9 bases agree with TRBD1. Germline CDR1 SGHTA, CDR2 FQGNSA. CDR3 length: 20 residues. The trim removed 1 base at V and 0 bases at J, leaving 16 bases unmatched. DNA for the CDR3: TGTGCCAGCAGCTTAGAATTTTGGGACAGGGTTTCCCCTGGCTCCTACGAGCAGTACTTC. Translated: CASSLEFWDRVSPGSYEQYF.

This clonotype showed up many times. This chain joins TRBV20-1 and TRBJ2-7; 10 bases are a match to TRBD2. In germline, CDR1 is DFQATT, CDR2 SNEGSKA (reference sequence). The junction had 14 bases not matched to a gene; V was cut back by 5 bases and J by 4 bases. This CDR3 contains 16 residues. The CDR3 nucleotides read TGCAGTGCTCGTCGGCTCAGGCTAGCGGGAGATTACGAGCAGTACTTC. This encodes CSARRLRLAGDYEQYF.

This clonotype showed up just a few times. The rearrangement links TRBV7-2 to TRBJ2-5; D remains unclear. The CDR3 has 13 amino acids. Germline CDR1 and CDR2: SGHTA and FQGNSA. The ends were cut back, 4 bases at V and 5 bases at J, with 11 bases in the middle. CDR3 loop: CASSSTKVETQYF. CDR3 coding DNA: TGTGCCAGCAGCTCGACCAAGGTCGAGACCCAGTACTTC.

This clonotype was seen at least ten times. The chain's CDR3 is CASSIQKSGTEAFF. The CDR3 nucleotides read TGTGCCAGCAGCATACAGAAAAGTGGCACTGAAGCTTTCTTT. The J gene is TRBJ1-1, the V gene TRBV11-2; D remains ambiguous. V was shortened by 5 bases and J by 4 bases, with 14 bases between the two germline ends. The CDR3 has 14 residues. Germline CDR1 and CDR2: SGHAT and FQNNGV.

This clonotype was picked up many times. V and J are TRBV5-1 and TRBJ1-1; no clear D. CDR3 size: 15 residues. Germline V CDR1 and CDR2: SGHRS, YFSETQ. Trimming stripped 4 bases from V and 1 base from J, with 14 bases between. This CDR3 reads CASSPWTVENTEAFF. CDR3 DNA sequence: TGCGCCAGCAGCCCATGGACGGTGGAGAACACTGAAGCTTTCTTT. Combining the CDR3 with reference TRBV5-1 and TRBJ1-1 gives the whole variable domain KAGVTQTPRYLIKTRGQQVTLSCSPISGHRSVSWYQQTPGQGLQFLFEYFSETQRNKGNFPGRFSGRQFSNSRSEMNVSTLELGDSALYLCASSPWTVENTEAFFGQGTRLTVV.

V is TRBV6-4 and J is TRBJ2-3; perhaps TRBD2 as D (6 bases). This CDR3 is built from 15 residues. Looked up from germline, CDR1 is MRHNA and CDR2 is SNTAGT. V lost 0 bases to trimming and J lost 4 bases, with 11 bases between them. CDR3 sequence (DNA): TGTGCCAGCAGTGACTCGACGGGGGAATCAGATACGCAGTATTTT. It encodes CASSDSTGESDTQYF.

About this clonotype itself: Since no conserved phenylalanine or tryptophan closes the CDR3, a read error is the likely cause. It is unclear where the CDR3 begins or ends on the DNA, so no DNA is shown, and the CDR3 is as TCRdb lists it. The V gene is TRBV15, the J gene TRBJ2-1. The CDR3 has 8 residues if both end residues are counted. Germline values: CDR1 LNHNV, CDR2 YYDKDF (reference sequence). The CDR3 sequence: CATSRDTG.

Only one count was recorded for this clonotype. This sequence joins TRBV25-1 and TRBJ2-2; weak D call: TRBD2 (5 bases). CDR3 length: 17 residues. Germline CDR1 MGHDK, CDR2 SYGVNS. Trimming shortened V by 2 bases and J by 4 bases, and 17 bases separated the two germline ends. The CDR3 DNA reads TGTGCCAGCAGTGAAAAACGGCGGGTTGGCGGCACCGGGGAGCTGTTTTTT. Its translation is CASSEKRRVGGTGELFF.

CDR3 DNA: TGTGCCAGCAGCTTACTGCCAGCGACCGTCTCTGGAAACACCTTC. Amino acids: CASSLLPATVSGNTF. The genes are TRBV7-9 and TRBJ1-2, with unresolved D. This CDR3 contains 15 residues. Germline V lookup: CDR1 SEHNR, CDR2 FQNEAQ (reference sequence). Trimming took 2 bases from V and 12 from J, leaving 22 bases between them.

This chain joins TRBV19 and TRBJ1-1, with no clear D. The CDR3 spans 11 residues. CDR1 is LNHDA and CDR2 is SQIVND in the germline V gene (reference sequence). V lost 11 bases, J lost 4 bases, and 11 bases lay in between. The CDR3 spells CAREGSTEAFF. CDR3 coding DNA: TGTGCCCGGGAGGGAAGCACTGAAGCTTTCTTT.

This clonotype was seen repeatedly, ten times or more. The chain links TRBV20-1 to TRBJ2-7; D possibly corresponds to TRBD2 (6 bases). The CDR3 covers 15 residues. The V end was cut by 3 bases, the J end by 1 base, with 16 bases between. Germline-derived CDR1 and CDR2 are DFQATT and SNEGSKA (reference sequence). The CDR3 here is CSARGSGTHSYEQYF. The CDR3 nucleotides read TGCAGTGCTAGGGGCTCCGGGACTCATTCCTACGAGCAGTACTTC.

A word on this clonotype: Sequence at one end of the junction differs from germline and may be a read error. V and J are TRBV2 and TRBJ2-7; D is perhaps TRBD1 or TRBD2 (5 bases each). This CDR3 has 14 residues. Germline-derived CDR1 and CDR2 are SNHLY and FYNNEI. The CDR3 loop is CASSEDAGSYERYF. In nucleotides, the CDR3 is TGTGCCAGCAGTGAAGATGCAGGGAGCTACGAGCGGTACTTC.